A selection of T cell receptor beta chains follows, all from one sample in a study of blood T cell repertoires in COVID-19. Profiling relied on immunoSEQ multiplex PCR, and the TCRdb table lists in-frame clones only, not all of them. The repertoire holds about 210,000 clones, with approximately 85% as singletons. Material: peripheral blood. Source of these receptors: a woman aged 50 to 65 with active or convalescent COVID-19. CDR3s include the opening cysteine and the closing phenylalanine or tryptophan. A D gene is named only where the DNA matches it firmly. A clone size is listed for some rows: how often the clone was seen (once, few, many), or a class if it is expanded.

D: NA
V: TRBV14
size: NA
J: TRBJ2-5
DNA: TGTGCCAGCAGCCAAGTCGGTCTAGGAGAGACCCAGTACTTC
CDR3: CASSQVGLGETQYF

D: TRBD1
V: TRBV6-5
size: NA
J: TRBJ2-7
DNA: TGTGCCAGCAAACACGACAGGGAGAGCTCCTACGAGCAGTACTTC
CDR3: CASKHDRESSYEQYF

D: TRBD1
V: TRBV11-2
size: NA
J: TRBJ1-2
DNA: TGTGCCAGCAGCCCATCGGACAGGGGGCCGGTAGGCTACACCTTC
CDR3: CASSPSDRGPVGYTF

D: TRBD1
V: TRBV28
size: NA
J: TRBJ1-1
DNA: TGTGCCAGCACCCGAGCCGGGACAGGGGATACTGAAGCTTTCTTT
CDR3: CASTRAGTGDTEAFF

D: NA
V: TRBV7-6
size: many
J: TRBJ1-2
DNA: TGTGCCAGCAGCTTAGGGGGTGGCGCGGGCTATGGCTACACCTTC
CDR3: CASSLGGGAGYGYTF

D: NA
V: TRBV27
size: NA
J: TRBJ2-1
DNA: TGTGCCAGCAGGGACTCCGGGTGGAATGAGCAGTTCTTC
CDR3: CASRDSGWNEQFF

D: TRBD1
V: TRBV4-1
size: NA
J: TRBJ2-2
DNA: TGCGCCAGCAGCACGCGGACAGGGGACACCGGGGAGCTGTTTTTT
CDR3: CASSTRTGDTGELFF

D: NA
V: TRBV3-1/TRBV3-2
size: NA
J: TRBJ1-2
DNA: TGTGCCAGCAGCCAAGTTGCGGGGCTCGGCTATGGCTACACCTTC
CDR3: CASSQVAGLGYGYTF

D: TRBD1
V: TRBV28
size: NA
J: TRBJ1-1
DNA: TGTGCCAGCACAAGACAGGGCGGATTCGGCGAAGCTTTCTTT
CDR3: CASTRQGGFGEAFF

D: TRBD1
V: TRBV6-5
size: NA
J: TRBJ2-1
DNA: TGTGCCAGCAGTCTTGGGACAGACAATGAGCAGTTCTTC
CDR3: CASSLGTDNEQFF

D: NA
V: TRBV28
size: NA
J: TRBJ1-2
DNA: TGTGCCAGCAGTACAGCTAACTATGGCTACACCTTC
CDR3: CASSTANYGYTF

D: NA
V: TRBV2
size: NA
J: TRBJ2-3
DNA: TGTGCCAGCAGATCAGGGGGGGATACGCAGTATTTT
CDR3: CASRSGGDTQYF

D: TRBD2
V: TRBV19
size: NA
J: TRBJ2-5
DNA: TGTGCCACCCGTAGGCTAGCGGGAGGGCCAAAAATGGAGACCCAGTACTTC
CDR3: CATRRLAGGPKMETQYF

D: NA
V: TRBV6-1
size: NA
J: TRBJ1-5
DNA: TGTGCCAGCAGTGAATCAGGCAGCCAGCATCAGCCCCAGCATTTT
CDR3: CASSESGSQHQPQHF

D: NA
V: TRBV2
size: few
J: TRBJ2-1
DNA: TGTGCCAGCAGTGAAGCGCTTCGGGTGGAGCAGTTCTTC
CDR3: CASSEALRVEQFF

D: TRBD2
V: TRBV6-5
size: NA
J: TRBJ2-1
DNA: TGTGCCAGCAGTTCACCTAGCGGCAATGAGCAGTTCTTC
CDR3: CASSSPSGNEQFF

D: NA
V: TRBV11-3
size: NA
J: TRBJ2-1
DNA: TGTGCCAGCAGGGGCGGGGACAATGAGCAGTTCTTC
CDR3: CASRGGDNEQFF

D: TRBD1
V: TRBV15
size: NA
J: TRBJ1-2
DNA: TGTGCCACCAGCAGAGATTTCCCGGGACAGGGGGCGCGGGTAGGAAGCTACACCTTC
CDR3: CATSRDFPGQGARVGSYTF

D: TRBD2
V: TRBV2
size: NA
J: TRBJ2-1
DNA: TGTGCCAGCAGCCCGGCTAGGGGACTAGGGTCAGATGAGCAGTTCTTC
CDR3: CASSPARGLGSDEQFF

D: TRBD1
V: TRBV2
size: NA
J: TRBJ1-2
DNA: TGTGCCAGCAGTCCGACAGGGACCTATGGCTACACCTTC
CDR3: CASSPTGTYGYTF

D: NA
V: TRBV7-3
size: few
J: TRBJ2-2
DNA: TGTGCCAGCAGTCCTACAGGATACACCGGGGAGCTGTTTTTT
CDR3: CASSPTGYTGELFF

D: TRBD1
V: TRBV11-2
size: NA
J: TRBJ1-2
DNA: TGTGCCAGCAGCTTAAATACCGGGACAGGGGGTTATTATGGCTACACCTTC
CDR3: CASSLNTGTGGYYGYTF

D: NA
V: TRBV27
size: NA
J: TRBJ1-6
DNA: TGTGCCAGCAGTTTACGTGGGGAACTAGTATTCTCACCCCTCCACTTT
CDR3: CASSLRGELVFSPLHF

D: NA
V: TRBV21-1
size: NA
J: TRBJ2-2
DNA: TGTGCCAGCAGCAAAGAGAACTGTCCCGGGGAGCTGTTTTTT
CDR3: CASSKENCPGELFF

D: TRBD2
V: TRBV6-1
size: once
J: TRBJ2-1
DNA: TGTGCCAGCAGTGGTCCCATAGCGGGGGGGCCCTATGAGCAGTTCTTC
CDR3: CASSGPIAGGPYEQFF

D: TRBD1
V: TRBV5-5
size: NA
J: TRBJ1-1
DNA: TGTGCCAGCAGCTTGACTAGAAGAGGGGGCGGAGGGAACACTGAAGCTTTCTTT
CDR3: CASSLTRRGGGGNTEAFF

D: NA
V: TRBV9
size: NA
J: TRBJ2-7
DNA: TGTGCCAGCAGCGTCGGGTTTCAGGGAAACGAGCAGTACTTC
CDR3: CASSVGFQGNEQYF

D: NA
V: TRBV19
size: few
J: TRBJ1-5
DNA: TGTGCCAGTAGTTATGCGGGGGTTCAGCCCCAGCATTTT
CDR3: CASSYAGVQPQHF

D: TRBD1
V: TRBV20-1
size: NA
J: TRBJ1-6
DNA: TGCAGTGCTAGTGGTCCGGGACAGTCTTATAATTCACCCCTCCACTTT
CDR3: CSASGPGQSYNSPLHF

D: NA
V: TRBV19
size: NA
J: TRBJ2-5
DNA: TGTGCCAGTAGTGGGGCGCGGGAGACCCAGTACTTC
CDR3: CASSGARETQYF

D: NA
V: TRBV4-1
size: few
J: TRBJ1-2
DNA: TGCGCCAGCAGCCAAGGCCAGATCGGACAGATCTATGGCTACACCTTC
CDR3: CASSQGQIGQIYGYTF

D: TRBD1
V: TRBV10-3
size: NA
J: TRBJ1-5
DNA: TGTGCCATCAGTGGGGGACAGGGGGAAAGCAATCAGCCCCAGCATTTT
CDR3: CAISGGQGESNQPQHF

D: NA
V: TRBV28
size: once
J: TRBJ1-6
DNA: TGTGCCAGCAGTTCGCCCCCAGGGGCCTCTAATTCACCCCTCCACTTT
CDR3: CASSSPPGASNSPLHF

D: NA
V: TRBV15
size: few
J: TRBJ2-2
DNA: TGTGCCACCAGCAGAGATAGGGAGGTGGGCACCGGGGAGCTGTTTTTT
CDR3: CATSRDREVGTGELFF

D: NA
V: TRBV18
size: NA
J: TRBJ2-1
DNA: TGTGCCAGCTCACCAGCCAGGGGGGACCCTTTTTACAATGAGCAGTTCTTC
CDR3: CASSPARGDPFYNEQFF

D: NA
V: TRBV27
size: NA
J: TRBJ1-5
DNA: TGTGCCAGCAGTTTAGAGTATAGCAATCAGCCCCAGCATTTT
CDR3: CASSLEYSNQPQHF

D: TRBD1
V: TRBV28
size: NA
J: TRBJ1-5
DNA: TGTGCCAGCAGTTTACCACAGGGGGAGAGTCAGCCCCAGCATTTT
CDR3: CASSLPQGESQPQHF

D: NA
V: TRBV30
size: NA
J: TRBJ2-3
DNA: TGTGCCTGGAGTCCTACTAGTCACACAGATACGCAGTATTTT
CDR3: CAWSPTSHTDTQYF

D: TRBD1
V: TRBV28
size: few
J: TRBJ2-7
DNA: TGTGCCAGCAGTGCCGGGACAGGAGCTTTCTACGAGCAGTACTTC
CDR3: CASSAGTGAFYEQYF

D: TRBD1
V: TRBV11-2
size: NA
J: TRBJ2-5
DNA: TGTGCCAGCAGCTCAACAGGGGGGCGAGAGACCCAGTACTTC
CDR3: CASSSTGGRETQYF

D: NA
V: TRBV4-1
size: NA
J: TRBJ1-6
DNA: TGCGCCAGCAGCCAAGAGCCAGGGGCGCTTAATTCACCCCTCCACTTT
CDR3: CASSQEPGALNSPLHF

D: TRBD2
V: TRBV5-4
size: NA
J: TRBJ2-5
DNA: TGTGCCAGCAGCTCCCCCACTAGCGGCGGTGCTGCCCAGTACTTC
CDR3: CASSSPTSGGAAQYF